Sequencing of this T cell receptor beta chain was carried out in a study of blood T cells in healthy people across ages. Findings and caveats of the study: Naive T cell percentage and TCR beta diversity correlated strongly.

Concerning this clonotype itself: Antigen: not known.

Primers used in a second PCR of about 7 to 12 cycles were a sample-barcoded 5' primer and a J-beta primer mix. At least 2.5 million CDR3-containing paired-end reads were obtained per sample. TCRdb reprocessed the 5' RACE reads via MiXCR and lists one record per CDR3 protein. Among 750,000 to 950,000 distinct CDR3 sequences listed, 20% to 30% were seen once. These same data were also listed under a study on T cells of mothers and their children. That study reports: Slightly higher but non-significant overlap marked related mother-child pairs versus unrelated pairs.

Sequenced input: blood. The receptor comes from a boy aged 5-17 years in good health.

In DNA, the CDR3 is TGTGCCACCTGGGTTCGGGCTGGAGATACGCAGTATTTT. This translates into CATWVRAGDTQYF. J is TRBJ2-3 and V is TRBV28; no definite D call. The CDR3 has 13 residues. V was trimmed by 10 bases and J by 5 bases, leaving 16 bases between them. CDR1 is MDHEN, CDR2 SYDVKM, per germline.